Presented here are 3 T cell receptor beta chains from one specimen sequenced in a study of PD-L1 blockade in urothelial cancer. Profiled with immunoSEQ multiplex PCR; TCRdb holds only in-frame clones, not every one. The sample lists roughly 50,000 clones; about four fifths were seen once. Sample time point: peripheral blood 6 weeks after treatment start. Specimen: PBMCs, collected around atezolizumab (anti-PD-L1) treatment. All receptors derive from an older man with urothelial cancer.

The J gene is TRBJ2-1, the V gene TRBV19; 7 nucleotides line up with TRBD1. Germline CDR1 is LNHDA and CDR2 is SQIVND (reference sequence). The CDR3 runs 14 residues. V was clipped by 9 bases and J by 5 bases; unmatched bases: 10. The CDR3 region is CASRKTDRNNEQFF. CDR3 sequence (DNA): TGTGCCAGCCGCAAGACGGACAGGAACAATGAGCAGTTCTTC.

V and J are TRBV28 and TRBJ1-1; no clear D. This CDR3 is 14 amino acids long. Germline V gene lookup returns CDR1 MDHEN and CDR2 SYDVKM. V was pared by 4 bases and J by 7 bases, with 16 bases between. The CDR3 here is CASSYGGSGGEAFF. As DNA, the CDR3 is TGTGCCAGCAGTTACGGTGGCAGCGGTGGTGAAGCTTTCTTT.

The V call is TRBV11-3, the J call TRBJ2-7; 8 nucleotides align to TRBD1. Germline V gives CDR1 SGHNT, CDR2 YENEEA. V lost 5 bases and J lost 5; bases outside the gene matches: 8. The CDR3 length is 14 residues. The CDR3 DNA follows: TGTGCCAGCAGCCATGGACAGGGAGTAGACGAGCAGTACTTC. Translating gives CASSHGQGVDEQYF. Full variable domain (remainder filled in from reference TRBV11-3 and TRBJ2-7): EAGVVQSPRYKIIEKKQPVAFWCNPISGHNTLYWYLQNLGQGPELLIRYENEEAVDDSQLPKDRFSAERLKGVDSTLKIQPAELGDSAVYLCASSHGQGVDEQYFGPGTRLTVT.